The 25 T cell receptor beta chains listed next were all sequenced from one sample in a study of beta chain features in type 1 diabetes. Findings and limits, study-wide: Patients with Type 1 diabetes showed moderately but significantly shorter TCRB CDR3s in all four CD4+ subsets.

Their specific antigens are unknown. Sequenced material consisted of expressed TCRB transcripts (all of the isolated RNA was reverse transcribed). Measured with immunoSEQ multiplex PCR; TCRdb has only the in-frame clones, and not every one. The data show 250,000 to 300,000 clones, about 23% seen once. Sequenced: naive CD4+ T cells from blood. Every receptor here comes from a woman aged 25-40 years with type 1 diabetes.

This clone was observed a few times. J is TRBJ1-5 and V is TRBV18; weak D call: TRBD1 (6 bases). CDR3 length: 16 amino acids. Deletions cut 6 bases from V and 0 bases from J, with 15 bases between. Germline-derived CDR1 and CDR2 are KGHSH and LQKENI. The DNA for the CDR3 is TGTGCCAGCTCCCGTCAGGGGACGGATAGCAATCAGCCCCAGCATTTT. Its protein is CASSRQGTDSNQPQHF.

This clone was found a few times. The chain uses TRBV27 and TRBJ2-7; 12 bases align to TRBD1. Germline trimming cut 0 bases from V and 8 bases from J; bases unmatched to any gene: 17. In germline, CDR1 is MNHEY, CDR2 SMNVEV (reference sequence). This CDR3 contains 19 residues. CDR3 loop: CASSLSLRGLRGQGAQQYF. CDR3 nucleotides: TGTGCCAGCAGTTTATCGCTCAGGGGGCTCCGGGGACAGGGGGCGCAGCAGTACTTC.

This clone came up a few times. The rearrangement joins TRBV7-2 to TRBJ2-1; 7 bases agree with TRBD2. Germline-derived CDR1 and CDR2 are SGHTA and FQGNSA. The V gene end was trimmed by 6 bases and the J gene end by 6 bases; junction bases not matched to a gene: 14. This CDR3 has 16 amino acids. The CDR3 loop is CASSYEGGRVTNEQFF. CDR3 bases: TGTGCCAGCAGTTACGAGGGCGGGAGAGTCACCAATGAGCAGTTCTTC.

In its sample, this clone was seen a few times. V and J are TRBV29-1 and TRBJ2-5, with D possibly TRBD1 on 6 matching bases. From germline, CDR1 is SQVTM and CDR2 ANQGSEA. CDR3 length: 13 amino acids. V was clipped by 8 bases and J by 1 base, with 14 bases between them. The CDR3 DNA follows: TGCAGCTCATCGGGACATTTCCAAGAGACCCAGTACTTC. Its protein product is CSSSGHFQETQYF. Full variable domain (rest looked up from reference TRBV29-1 and TRBJ2-5): SAVISQKPSRDICQRGTSLTIQCQVDSQVTMMFWYRQQPGQSLTLIATANQGSEATYESGFVIDKFPISRPNLTFSTLTVSNMSPEDSSIYLCSSSGHFQETQYFGPGTRLLVL.

Only a few counts were recorded for this clone. The chain uses TRBV29-1 and TRBJ1-1; 9 positions agree with TRBD1. The V gene end was trimmed by 6 bases and the J gene end by 10 bases; junction bases not matched to a gene: 12. CDR1 SQVTM and CDR2 ANQGSEA come from the germline V gene. This CDR3 is 13 amino acids long. The CDR3 DNA sequence: TGCAGCGTCCTACCGGGGACAGGGAGGCGAGCTTTCTTT. It codes for CSVLPGTGRRAFF. The full variable domain, with the rest looked up from reference TRBV29-1 and TRBJ1-1, is SAVISQKPSRDICQRGTSLTIQCQVDSQVTMMFWYRQQPGQSLTLIATANQGSEATYESGFVIDKFPISRPNLTFSTLTVSNMSPEDSSIYLCSVLPGTGRRAFFGQGTRLTVV.

V usage is TRBV28 and J usage is TRBJ2-7; 9 nucleotides line up with TRBD1. The CDR3 runs to 15 residues. The V and J ends lost 6 bases and 4 bases, in that order; junction bases with no gene match: 10. Germline loops: CDR1 MDHEN, CDR2 SYDVKM. CDR3 protein: CASSWGQGIPYEQYF. CDR3 DNA sequence: TGTGCCAGCAGCTGGGGACAGGGAATTCCTTACGAGCAGTACTTC.

The V call is TRBV7-3, the J call TRBJ2-1; 7 bases are shared with TRBD2. Germline CDR1 SGHTA, CDR2 FQGTGA. With V trimmed by 3 bases and J by 7 bases, 9 bases remained unmatched. The CDR3 is 15 residues long. The CDR3 DNA follows: TGTGCCAGCAGCTTTGACTCGGCAGCGGGGAATGAGCAGTTCTTC. This encodes CASSFDSAAGNEQFF.

The chain links TRBV9 to TRBJ1-3; unclear D gene. Germline values: CDR1 SGDLS, CDR2 YYNGEE. The CDR3 loop spans 12 amino acids. The germline V and J ends were trimmed by 4 bases and 8 bases, with 10 bases remaining between them. The CDR3 here is CASSSSGDTIYF. The DNA for the CDR3 is TGTGCCAGCAGCTCATCCGGGGACACCATATATTTT.

The chain uses TRBV4-2 and TRBJ2-1, with 9 bases matching TRBD2. Germline lookup yields CDR1 LGHNA and CDR2 YNFKEQ. J was trimmed by 7 bases and V by 0 bases; bases with no gene match: 7. The CDR3 is made up of 16 amino acids. The chain's CDR3 is CASSQESAGGSNEQFF. In DNA, the CDR3 is TGTGCCAGCAGCCAAGAATCAGCGGGGGGTAGTAATGAGCAGTTCTTC.

V gene TRBV7-9 combines with J gene TRBJ1-4; D may be TRBD1 (6 bases). Germline assignment: CDR1 SEHNR and CDR2 FQNEAQ (reference sequence). This CDR3 is built from 16 residues. The V gene lost 1 base and the J gene lost 0 bases, with 9 bases spanning the gap. This CDR3 is CASSLGDTTTNEKLFF. The CDR3 region has the DNA TGTGCCAGCAGCTTAGGGGACACAACAACTAATGAAAAACTGTTTTTT. Supplemented by reference TRBV7-9 and TRBJ1-4, the full variable domain reads DTGVSQNPRHKITKRGQNVTFRCDPISEHNRLYWYRQTLGQGPEFLTYFQNEAQLEKSRLLSDRFSAERPKGSFSTLEIQRTEQGDSAMYLCASSLGDTTTNEKLFFGSGTQLSVL.

The chain employs TRBV6-5 and TRBJ2-5; unclear D gene. The germline V gene encodes CDR1 MNHEY and CDR2 SVGAGI. V gave up 2 bases and J gave up 5 bases, with 9 bases separating them. The CDR3 length is 13 residues. The CDR3 DNA is TGTGCCAGCAGTTACCAACGGGTTGAGACCCAGTACTTC. It yields the protein CASSYQRVETQYF.

This clone was seen more than once but under ten times. The CDR3 sequence: CAISESPNLNEQFF. The CDR3 DNA follows: TGTGCCATCAGTGAGTCTCCCAACTTGAATGAGCAGTTCTTC. The J gene is TRBJ2-1, the V gene TRBV10-3, with no clear D. This CDR3 has 14 residues. V was pared by 0 bases and J by 7 bases, with 10 bases between. Germline V CDR1 and CDR2: ENHRY, SYGVKD.

The genes are TRBV7-9 and TRBJ1-1; 7 bases line up with TRBD1. Germline lookup yields CDR1 SEHNR and CDR2 FQNEAQ (reference sequence). The CDR3 is 16 amino acids. The ends lost 2 bases at V and 4 bases at J; junction bases unmatched: 10. DNA of the CDR3: TGTGCCAGCAGCTTAAGACAGGGCCTTTCCACCACTGAAGCTTTCTTT. The encoded protein is CASSLRQGLSTTEAFF. Looking up the rest from reference TRBV7-9 and TRBJ1-1 gives the full variable domain: DTGVSQNPRHKITKRGQNVTFRCDPISEHNRLYWYRQTLGQGPEFLTYFQNEAQLEKSRLLSDRFSAERPKGSFSTLEIQRTEQGDSAMYLCASSLRQGLSTTEAFFGQGTRLTVV.

The table lists this clone with a few counts. This sample also contains other DNA sequences that code for the same CDR3. The chain employs TRBV30 and TRBJ1-1, with D perhaps TRBD1 (5 bases). V gave up 5 bases and J gave up 4 bases, with 8 bases separating them. Germline V CDR1 and CDR2: GTSNPN, SVGIG (reference sequence). The CDR3 has 11 amino acids. The CDR3 reads CAWSGSTEAFF. The DNA for the CDR3 is TGTGCCTGGTCAGGGTCCACTGAAGCTTTCTTT.

This clone was seen a few times. This chain uses TRBV4-1 with TRBJ2-7, with a possible D match to TRBD2 (5 bases). Germline V gene lookup returns CDR1 MGHRA and CDR2 YSYEKL. V was clipped by 0 bases and J by 4 bases, with 19 bases between them. The CDR3 is 17 amino acids. In nucleotides, the CDR3 is TGCGCCAGCAGCCAAGATCGGGATAGTTATACGTCGTACGAGCAGTACTTC. This translates into CASSQDRDSYTSYEQYF.

This clone was detected a few times. The V gene is TRBV7-9, the J gene TRBJ1-2; D unresolved. V lost 5 bases to trimming and J lost 3 bases, with 7 bases between them. The CDR3 loop spans 12 amino acids. Germline V lookup: CDR1 SEHNR, CDR2 FQNEAQ (reference sequence). In nucleotides, the CDR3 is TGTGCCAGCAGCCAAGCCCACTATGGCTACACCTTC. Its protein is CASSQAHYGYTF.

V and J are TRBV28 and TRBJ2-3; 12 nucleotides align to TRBD1. This CDR3 has 15 residues. The V segment lost 6 bases and the J segment 4 bases; nucleotides outside the gene matches: 5. CDR1 is MDHEN, CDR2 SYDVKM, per germline. The CDR3 nucleotides are TGTGCCAGCAGGGGGACAGGGGGCGCCCCAGATACGCAGTATTTT. This encodes CASRGTGGAPDTQYF.

V is TRBV30 and J is TRBJ2-3; the match to TRBD1 covers 9 bases. The CDR3 consists of 17 residues. Germline CDR1 is GTSNPN and CDR2 is SVGIG (reference sequence). The V segment lost 1 base and the J segment 3 bases; nucleotides outside the gene matches: 11. CDR3: CAWSGPGTGWWTDTQYF. The CDR3, as DNA: TGTGCCTGGAGTGGTCCCGGGACAGGGTGGTGGACAGATACGCAGTATTTT. The whole variable domain, remainder taken from reference TRBV30 and TRBJ2-3, is SQTIHQWPATLVQPVGSPLSLECTVEGTSNPNLYWYRQAAGRGLQLLFYSVGIGQISSEVPQNLSASRPQDRQFILSSKKLLLSDSGFYLCAWSGPGTGWWTDTQYFGPGTRLTVL.

The V gene is TRBV6-1, the J gene TRBJ1-5; D unclear. Trimming took off 3 bases at V and 6 bases at J, with 9 bases between the two ends. The V gene's germline CDR1 is MNHNS and CDR2 SASEGT. The CDR3 contains 13 residues. As DNA, the CDR3 is TGTGCCAGCAGTGACAGTTACCGTCAGCCCCAGCATTTT. Its translation: CASSDSYRQPQHF.

The rearrangement uses TRBV6-4 and TRBJ2-5; D perhaps matches TRBD2 (6 bases). Per germline, CDR1 MRHNA and CDR2 SNTAGT. The CDR3 sequence is 15 residues long. The ends were cut back, 3 bases at V and 1 base at J, with 12 bases in the middle. DNA for the CDR3: TGTGCCAGCAGTGATGGGACTCACTTCCAAGAGACCCAGTACTTC. Translating it yields CASSDGTHFQETQYF.

This chain joins TRBV6-5 and TRBJ1-2; 8 nucleotides match TRBD1. There are 13 residues in the CDR3. Germline V gene lookup returns CDR1 MNHEY and CDR2 SVGAGI. J was trimmed by 8 bases and V by 5 bases; bases with no gene match: 7. CDR3: CASSPPTGEGYTF. Written as DNA, the CDR3 is TGTGCCAGCAGTCCTCCGACAGGGGAAGGCTACACCTTC.

The chain couples TRBV4-1 to TRBJ2-1, with 8 bases matching TRBD1. The CDR3 loop spans 14 amino acids. The germline gives CDR1 MGHRA, CDR2 YSYEKL. With V trimmed by 4 bases and J by 8 bases, 7 bases remained unmatched. The CDR3 loop is CASSPAGQGDEQFF. DNA for the CDR3: TGCGCCAGCAGCCCCGCCGGACAGGGCGATGAGCAGTTCTTC.

CDR3 region: CASSPGSGANVLTF. The DNA for the CDR3 is TGCGCCAGCAGTCCGGGGTCTGGGGCCAACGTCCTGACTTTC. The chain recombines TRBV5-1 with TRBJ2-6; perhaps TRBD2 as D (5 bases). This CDR3 spans 14 amino acids. The V and J ends lost 5 bases and 1 base respectively, with 7 bases between them. CDR1 is SGHRS and CDR2 is YFSETQ in the germline V gene.

This clone was counted a few times. This chain connects TRBV14 to TRBJ2-3; D gene uncertain. In germline, CDR1 is SGHDN, CDR2 FVKESK. Trimming took off 5 bases at V and 2 bases at J, with 8 bases between the two ends. There are 13 residues in the CDR3. The CDR3 here is CASSGFSTDTQYF. The CDR3 DNA reads TGTGCCAGCAGCGGCTTTTCCACAGATACGCAGTATTTT.

The chain links TRBV11-2 to TRBJ2-7; 8 nucleotides match TRBD2. Trimming cost V 3 bases and J 1 base; bases outside gene matches: 5. The CDR3 consists of 15 residues. The germline gives CDR1 SGHAT, CDR2 FQNNGV. As DNA, the CDR3 is TGTGCCAGCAGCTTGGGTACGGGAGGGTCCTACGAGCAGTACTTC. Translating it yields CASSLGTGGSYEQYF.